These 7 T cell receptor beta chains share one sample of origin, sequenced in a study of blood T cell repertoires in COVID-19 (dated by TCRdb to 2019 to 2021). The protocol used for the library was the immunoSEQ multiplex PCR assay. This is the immuneACCESS table as TCRdb keeps it, with only in-frame sequences that have V and J called. A part of the clones is gone; compared with another copy, unresolved V genes explain less than half, and the rest is unexplained. For this sample there are 250,000 or so clones; 70% to 90% appear just once. The ten largest clones capture over 1.1% of the sample. Sequenced material: peripheral blood. These receptors came from a man older than 75 with acute or convalescent COVID-19.

This chain links TRBV11-2 with TRBJ2-7; D possibly corresponds to TRBD2 (6 bases). Germline V CDR1 and CDR2: SGHAT, FQNNGV. Trimming removed 1 base at V and 4 bases at J, with 14 bases between. The CDR3 runs 15 residues. The CDR3 loop reads CASSLAIASVYEQYF. DNA of the CDR3: TGTGCCAGCAGCTTAGCTATTGCTAGCGTTTACGAGCAGTACTTC.

The V gene is TRBV3-1 (or the pseudogene TRBV3-2), the J gene TRBJ2-7, with D possibly matching TRBD2 (6 bases). The length of the CDR3 is 17 residues. The V gene's germline CDR1 is LGHDT and CDR2 YNNKEL (reference sequence). Trimming removed 3 bases at V and 1 base at J, with 19 bases between. The CDR3 DNA is TGTGCCAGCAGCCAGGGGGGTCGCGGCCGTATTTCCTACGAGCAGTACTTC. Its translation is CASSQGGRGRISYEQYF.

This clone was counted a single time. The V gene is TRBV5-6, the J gene TRBJ2-7; tentative D call: TRBD2 (5 bases). Germline V lookup: CDR1 SGHDT, CDR2 YYEEEE. V lost 5 bases to trimming and J lost 0 bases, with 15 bases between them. The CDR3 length is 15 residues. CDR3 sequence (DNA): TGTGCCAGCAGTCCGGACGGGAAAAGCTCCTACGAGCAGTACTTC. It encodes CASSPDGKSSYEQYF.

The chain joins TRBV6-5 to TRBJ2-7, with D possibly matching TRBD1 (6 bases). Trimming stripped 2 bases from V and 2 bases from J, with 16 bases between. The germline gives CDR1 MNHEY, CDR2 SVGAGI. The CDR3 totals 16 residues. The CDR3 protein is CASSYAYGTPTYEQYF. CDR3 bases: TGTGCCAGCAGTTACGCATACGGGACACCTACCTACGAGCAGTACTTC.

The V and J genes are TRBV29-1 and TRBJ2-5, with a weak D call TRBD2 (6 bases). CDR3 length: 12 residues. CDR1 is SQVTM and CDR2 is ANQGSEA in the germline V gene. V dropped 3 bases and J dropped 2 bases, with 7 bases sitting between them. CDR3 in DNA: TGCAGCGTTGATGGGGGGCAAGAGACCCAGTACTTC. Translating gives CSVDGGQETQYF.

The chain recombines TRBV5-4 with TRBJ2-3; D gene ambiguous. This CDR3 spans 12 amino acids. Germline assignment: CDR1 SGHNT and CDR2 YYREEE (reference sequence). V was pared by 0 bases and J by 4 bases, with 3 bases between. The CDR3 loop is CASSLVADTQYF. The CDR3 DNA follows: TGTGCCAGCAGCTTGGTAGCAGATACGCAGTATTTT. Full variable domain (missing parts from reference TRBV5-4 and TRBJ2-3): ETGVTQSPTHLIKTRGQQVTLRCSSQSGHNTVSWYQQALGQGPQFIFQYYREEENGRGNFPPRFSGLQFPNYSSELNVNALELDDSALYLCASSLVADTQYFGPGTRLTVL.

A few counts support this clone. The CDR3 DNA reads as TGTGCCAGCAGTGAAGACAGGGTCAATTCACCCCTCCACTTT. Translation: CASSEDRVNSPLHF. The V gene is TRBV6-4, the J gene TRBJ1-6; 7 positions agree with TRBD1. Germline V gene data show CDR1 as MRHNA and CDR2 as SNTAGT. This CDR3 region has 14 residues. V was pared by 3 bases and J by 7 bases, with 3 bases of the junction left unmatched.